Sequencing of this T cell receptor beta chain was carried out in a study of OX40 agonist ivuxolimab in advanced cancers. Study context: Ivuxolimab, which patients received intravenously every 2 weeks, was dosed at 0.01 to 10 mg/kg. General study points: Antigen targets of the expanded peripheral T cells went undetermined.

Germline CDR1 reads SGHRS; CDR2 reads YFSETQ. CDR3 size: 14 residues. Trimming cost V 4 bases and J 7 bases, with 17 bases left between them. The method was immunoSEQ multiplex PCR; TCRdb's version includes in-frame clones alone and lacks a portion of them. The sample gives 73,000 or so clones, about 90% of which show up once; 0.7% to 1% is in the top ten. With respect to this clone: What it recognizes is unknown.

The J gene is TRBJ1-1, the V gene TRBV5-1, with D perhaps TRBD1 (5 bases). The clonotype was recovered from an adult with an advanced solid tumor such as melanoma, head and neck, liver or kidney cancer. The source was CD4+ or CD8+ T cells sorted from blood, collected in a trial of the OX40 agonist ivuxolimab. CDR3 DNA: TGCGCCAGCAGCCTACTCGGGGGTCCCATTGAAGCTTTCTTT. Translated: CASSLLGGPIEAFF.